One sample yielded the 14 T cell receptor beta chains listed below, sequenced in a study of blood T cell repertoires in COVID-19. Repertoires were generated with immunoSEQ multiplex PCR, while TCRdb's copy carries only in-frame clones and drops some. The sample contains 75,000 to 100,000 clones, about 89% of which appear only once. Input material: peripheral blood. The receptor source for this set is a human donor with acute or convalescent COVID-19. The donor label of this sample is uncertain.

A single count supports this clone. The rearrangement uses TRBV5-1 and TRBJ2-5; TRBD1 agrees at 9 bases. The junction had 5 bases not matched to a gene; V was cut back by 5 bases and J by 6 bases. The CDR3 is made up of 13 amino acids. CDR1 SGHRS and CDR2 YFSETQ come from the germline V gene. CDR3 loop: CASSWDRAKTQYF. The DNA for the CDR3 is TGCGCCAGCAGTTGGGACAGGGCCAAGACCCAGTACTTC. The full variable domain, its missing parts supplied by reference TRBV5-1 and TRBJ2-5, is KAGVTQTPRYLIKTRGQQVTLSCSPISGHRSVSWYQQTPGQGLQFLFEYFSETQRNKGNFPGRFSGRQFSNSRSEMNVSTLELGDSALYLCASSWDRAKTQYFGPGTRLLVL.

This chain joins TRBV19 and TRBJ2-1; 8 bases are shared with TRBD2. CDR1 LNHDA and CDR2 SQIVND come from the germline V gene (reference sequence). This CDR3 contains 16 residues. Unmatched junction bases numbered 3, after V lost 2 bases and J lost 0 bases. The CDR3: CASSITSGSSYNEQFF. The DNA of the CDR3 is TGTGCCAGTAGTATAACTAGCGGAAGCTCCTACAATGAGCAGTTCTTC.

The chain combines TRBV4-1 with TRBJ1-4, with D perhaps matching TRBD1 (5 bases). Trimming removed 4 bases at V and 2 bases at J, with 17 bases between. The germline CDR1 and CDR2 sequences are MGHRA and YSYEKL. This CDR3 is built from 17 residues. The CDR3 protein is CASSRVPRRVTNEKLFF. The CDR3 DNA reads as TGCGCCAGCAGCCGAGTACCCCGCAGGGTGACTAATGAAAAACTGTTTTTT.

The rearrangement joins TRBV28 to TRBJ1-1, with 9 bases identical to TRBD1. After removal of 5 bases from V and 5 bases from J, the junction contained 9 bases not matched to a gene. Germline V gene sequence: CDR1 MDHEN, CDR2 SYDVKM. CDR3 length equals 15 residues. This CDR3 is CASSGSGTGKTEAFF. CDR3 coding DNA: TGTGCCAGCAGTGGGAGCGGGACAGGGAAAACTGAAGCTTTCTTT.

The chain links TRBV19 to TRBJ1-5; TRBD1 matches 9 bases. The CDR3 covers 14 residues. Germline V CDR1 and CDR2: LNHDA, SQIVND (reference sequence). Trimming at V came to 7 bases and at J to 5 bases, leaving 6 bases not matched to a gene. Here the CDR3 reads CASIRTGEYQPQHF. In DNA, the CDR3 is TGTGCCAGTATACGGACAGGGGAATATCAGCCCCAGCATTTT. The complete variable domain, with remaining parts taken from reference TRBV19 and TRBJ1-5, reads DGGITQSPKYLFRKEGQNVTLSCEQNLNHDAMYWYRQDPGQGLRLIYYSQIVNDFQKGDIAEGYSVSREKKESFPLTVTSAQKNPTAFYLCASIRTGEYQPQHFGDGTRLSIL.

The chain links TRBV30 to TRBJ2-2; 9 nucleotides line up with TRBD2. CDR3 length: 16 residues. CDR1 is GTSNPN and CDR2 is SVGIG in the germline V gene (reference sequence). The J segment lost 3 bases and the V segment lost 4 bases, leaving 9 bases of the junction unmatched. In nucleotides, the CDR3 is TGTGCCTGGACCAAGACTAGCGGACGTTACACCGGGGAGCTGTTTTTT. This codes for CAWTKTSGRYTGELFF. Supplemented by reference TRBV30 and TRBJ2-2, the full variable domain reads SQTIHQWPATLVQPVGSPLSLECTVEGTSNPNLYWYRQAAGRGLQLLFYSVGIGQISSEVPQNLSASRPQDRQFILSSKKLLLSDSGFYLCAWTKTSGRYTGELFFGEGSRLTVL.

This chain links TRBV6-2 or TRBV6-3 with TRBJ2-7; no reliable D call. The CDR3 consists of 13 residues. With 4 bases removed from V and 3 bases from J, the gap between germline ends came to 10 bases. Germline CDR1 MNHEY, CDR2 SVGEGT. DNA for the CDR3: TGTGCCAGCAGTTCCTTACAGATCTACGAGCAGTACTTC. Amino acids: CASSSLQIYEQYF.

The CDR3 DNA reads TGTGCCACCAGCAGACCTCCGGGACAGGGGAATGAAAAACTGTTTTTT. This gives the protein CATSRPPGQGNEKLFF. This rearrangement joins TRBV15 to TRBJ1-4, with 10 bases matching TRBD1. The V segment lost 2 bases and the J segment 5 bases; nucleotides outside the gene matches: 5. In germline, CDR1 is LNHNV, CDR2 YYDKDF (reference sequence). There are 16 residues in the CDR3.

The chain has TRBV4-1 and TRBJ1-2; 7 bases align to TRBD1. The CDR3 consists of 14 residues. Per germline, CDR1 MGHRA and CDR2 YSYEKL. V shed 5 bases, J shed 8 bases, and the junction held 11 bases outside the gene matches. This chain's CDR3 is CASSNPDRLHGYTF. The DNA for the CDR3 is TGCGCCAGCAGCAACCCGGACAGGCTTCACGGCTACACCTTC.

The chain combines TRBV19 with TRBJ1-4, with 8 bases lining up with TRBD1. J was trimmed by 6 bases and V by 4 bases; bases with no gene match: 10. There are 16 residues in the CDR3. Germline lookup yields CDR1 LNHDA and CDR2 SQIVND (reference sequence). The CDR3 bases are TGTGCCAGTAGTAAGGGGCGGACAGGGTCATATGAAAAACTGTTTTTT. Residues: CASSKGRTGSYEKLFF.

In this sample, this clone turned up many times. J is TRBJ2-7 and V is TRBV12-5, with D possibly matching TRBD2 (5 bases). From germline, CDR1 is LGHNT and CDR2 FRNRAP. This CDR3 is 12 amino acids long. V lost 0 bases to trimming and J lost 7 bases, with 7 bases between them. CDR3 nucleotides: TGTGCTAGTGGTTTGGTACGGAGGGAGCAGTACTTC. This gives the protein CASGLVRREQYF.

The chain recombines TRBV19 with TRBJ2-3; possibly TRBD1 for D (5 bases). The CDR3 is 15 residues long. Trimming removed 6 bases from V and 0 bases from J, with 13 bases in between. Germline CDR1 is LNHDA and CDR2 is SQIVND (reference sequence). The CDR3 DNA reads TGTGCCAGTAGCGACAGACCAGCTAGCACAGATACGCAGTATTTT. Protein product: CASSDRPASTDTQYF.

The chain has TRBV28 and TRBJ1-2; D is perhaps TRBD1 (5 bases). The CDR3 loop spans 13 amino acids. Trimming pared 5 bases from V and 7 bases from J, leaving 14 bases between. From germline, CDR1 is MDHEN and CDR2 SYDVKM. The CDR3 DNA follows: TGTGCCAGCAGTCCCCCCCGGGGGTCTGGCTACACCTTC. Translated, it gives CASSPPRGSGYTF.

The genes are TRBV23-1 and TRBJ1-3; TRBD1 is a possible D gene (5 bases). TRBV23-1 is treated as an ORF (open reading frame) with a function not yet certain. V lost 6 bases and J 1 base, leaving 16 bases between the germline ends. This CDR3 contains 16 residues. CDR3 loop: CASRPSIGESGNTIYF. CDR3 bases: TGCGCCAGCAGACCCAGCATAGGGGAATCTGGAAACACCATATATTTT.